This is a list of T cell receptor beta chains from one sample in a study of cytomegalovirus exposure and HLA in healthy donors. Here immunoSEQ multiplex PCR was the method, and the copy in TCRdb shows in-frame clones only, minus some. This table holds about 200,000 clones, roughly four fifths found once. Sample: PBMCs. The receptors stem from a woman between 40 and 55 years old in good health and CMV-seronegative. The CDR3 runs from the conserved cysteine through the conserved F or W. D genes are given only for firm matches. Clone sizes are given selectively: once, few, many, or a class where the clone is expanded.

D gene: TRBD1
V gene: TRBV6-5
clone size: .
J gene: TRBJ1-2
CDR3 protein: CASSLTGADYGYTF
CDR3 DNA: TGTGCCAGCAGCCTTACAGGGGCGGACTATGGCTACACCTTC

D gene: .
V gene: TRBV5-1
clone size: .
J gene: TRBJ2-7
CDR3 protein: CASSLSGGGYYEQYF
CDR3 DNA: TGCGCCAGCAGCTTGTCTGGAGGGGGCTATTACGAGCAGTACTTC

D gene: .
V gene: TRBV27
clone size: .
J gene: TRBJ1-2
CDR3 protein: CASSGMGAQGYTF
CDR3 DNA: TGTGCCAGCAGTGGGATGGGGGCGCAGGGCTACACCTTC

D gene: .
V gene: TRBV27
clone size: .
J gene: TRBJ1-1
CDR3 protein: CASRPPMALNTEAFF
CDR3 DNA: TGTGCCAGCAGACCTCCCATGGCTTTAAACACTGAAGCTTTCTTT

D gene: .
V gene: TRBV28
clone size: few
J gene: TRBJ2-7
CDR3 protein: CASSLKLVEQYF
CDR3 DNA: TGTGCCAGCAGTTTGAAGCTAGTCGAGCAGTACTTC

D gene: TRBD2
V gene: TRBV19
clone size: .
J gene: TRBJ2-2
CDR3 protein: CASSILAGVRTGELFF
CDR3 DNA: TGTGCCAGTAGTATCCTAGCGGGAGTGAGGACCGGGGAGCTGTTTTTT

D gene: .
V gene: TRBV2
clone size: once
J gene: TRBJ2-1
CDR3 protein: CASTATSTSVEQFF
CDR3 DNA: TGTGCCAGCACTGCGACTAGTACGTCCGTTGAGCAGTTCTTC

D gene: .
V gene: TRBV21-1
clone size: .
J gene: TRBJ1-5
CDR3 protein: CASSAPATELTPDQPQHF
CDR3 DNA: TGTGCCAGCAGCGCCCCGGCAACGGAGCTTACTCCTGATCAGCCCCAGCATTTT

D gene: TRBD1
V gene: TRBV7-9
clone size: .
J gene: TRBJ1-4
CDR3 protein: CASSSQGAPFEKLFF
CDR3 DNA: TGTGCCAGCAGCTCCCAGGGGGCCCCGTTTGAAAAACTGTTTTTT

D gene: TRBD1
V gene: TRBV15
clone size: .
J gene: TRBJ1-4
CDR3 protein: CATSRSNRGLNEKLFF
CDR3 DNA: TGTGCCACCAGCAGATCCAACAGGGGATTAAATGAAAAACTGTTTTTT

D gene: TRBD2
V gene: TRBV5-1
clone size: .
J gene: TRBJ2-3
CDR3 protein: CASSLSPPILAGDFNTQYF
CDR3 DNA: TGCGCCAGCAGCTTAAGCCCTCCTATTTTAGCGGGGGACTTCAATACGCAGTATTTT

D gene: .
V gene: TRBV6-6
clone size: .
J gene: TRBJ2-5
CDR3 protein: CASSYSSATPGETQYF
CDR3 DNA: TGTGCCAGCAGTTATTCTAGCGCAACCCCAGGGGAGACCCAGTACTTC

D gene: TRBD2
V gene: TRBV5-4
clone size: .
J gene: TRBJ2-3
CDR3 protein: CASFLAGGPVDTQYF
CDR3 DNA: TGTGCCAGCTTCTTAGCGGGAGGGCCCGTGGATACGCAGTATTTT

D gene: TRBD2
V gene: TRBV19
clone size: .
J gene: TRBJ2-3
CDR3 protein: CATYAAGGPYTQYF
CDR3 DNA: TGTGCCACATACGCGGCGGGAGGGCCGTATACGCAGTATTTT

D gene: TRBD1
V gene: TRBV19
clone size: .
J gene: TRBJ1-1
CDR3 protein: CASSMTGSTEAFF
CDR3 DNA: TGTGCCAGTAGTATGACAGGGAGCACTGAAGCTTTCTTT

D gene: TRBD2
V gene: TRBV5-4
clone size: .
J gene: TRBJ2-3
CDR3 protein: CASSEREGTDTQYF
CDR3 DNA: TGTGCCAGTTCCGAGCGGGAAGGCACAGATACGCAGTATTTT

D gene: .
V gene: TRBV7-3
clone size: .
J gene: TRBJ1-1
CDR3 protein: CSSSFGMNTEAFF
CDR3 DNA: TGTTCCAGCAGCTTCGGGATGAACACTGAAGCTTTCTTT

D gene: .
V gene: TRBV19
clone size: .
J gene: TRBJ2-1
CDR3 protein: CASSIGRGFLYNEQFF
CDR3 DNA: TGTGCCAGTAGTATTGGAAGGGGCTTTTTATACAATGAGCAGTTCTTC

D gene: TRBD2
V gene: TRBV5-1
clone size: .
J gene: TRBJ2-1
CDR3 protein: CASSFLAGATYNEQFF
CDR3 DNA: TGCGCCAGCAGCTTCTTAGCGGGAGCTACCTACAATGAGCAGTTCTTC

D gene: .
V gene: TRBV5-6
clone size: once
J gene: TRBJ2-5
CDR3 protein: CASSKEGGAGTQYF
CDR3 DNA: TGTGCCAGCAGCAAGGAAGGGGGGGCGGGGACCCAGTACTTC

D gene: .
V gene: TRBV9
clone size: .
J gene: TRBJ2-7
CDR3 protein: CASSEGGNYEQYF
CDR3 DNA: TGTGCCAGCAGCGAGGGGGGGAACTACGAGCAGTACTTC

D gene: .
V gene: TRBV9
clone size: .
J gene: TRBJ2-3
CDR3 protein: CASSFKAGPTDTQYF
CDR3 DNA: TGTGCCAGCAGCTTCAAGGCGGGTCCCACAGATACGCAGTATTTT

D gene: TRBD1
V gene: TRBV5-4
clone size: few
J gene: TRBJ2-7
CDR3 protein: CASSLGTGTYEQYF
CDR3 DNA: TGTGCCAGCAGCTTGGGGACAGGGACCTACGAGCAGTACTTC

D gene: TRBD1
V gene: TRBV18
clone size: .
J gene: TRBJ1-2
CDR3 protein: CASSPGTGLNYGYTF
CDR3 DNA: TGTGCCAGCTCACCCGGGACAGGGCTTAACTATGGCTACACCTTC

D gene: .
V gene: TRBV19
clone size: .
J gene: TRBJ1-2
CDR3 protein: CASQNRVGARDYGYTF
CDR3 DNA: TGTGCCAGTCAGAACAGGGTAGGGGCCAGGGACTATGGCTACACCTTC